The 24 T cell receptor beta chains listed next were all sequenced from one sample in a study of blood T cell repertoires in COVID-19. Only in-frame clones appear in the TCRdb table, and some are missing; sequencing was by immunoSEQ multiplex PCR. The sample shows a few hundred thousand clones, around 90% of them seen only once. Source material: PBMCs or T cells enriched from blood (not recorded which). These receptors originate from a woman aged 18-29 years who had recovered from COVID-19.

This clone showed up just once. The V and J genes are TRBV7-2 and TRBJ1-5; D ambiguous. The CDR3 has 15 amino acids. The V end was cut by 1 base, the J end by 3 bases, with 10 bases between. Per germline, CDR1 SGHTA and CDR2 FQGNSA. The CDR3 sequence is CASSLVAENNQPQHF. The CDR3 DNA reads TGTGCCAGCAGCTTAGTGGCGGAAAACAATCAGCCCCAGCATTTT.

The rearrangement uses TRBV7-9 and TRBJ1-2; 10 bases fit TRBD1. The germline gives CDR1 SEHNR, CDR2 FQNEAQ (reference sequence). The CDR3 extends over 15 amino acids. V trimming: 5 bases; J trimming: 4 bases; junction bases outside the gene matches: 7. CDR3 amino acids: CASSHRTGGTYGYTF. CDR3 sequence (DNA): TGTGCCAGCAGCCACAGGACAGGGGGGACCTATGGCTACACCTTC.

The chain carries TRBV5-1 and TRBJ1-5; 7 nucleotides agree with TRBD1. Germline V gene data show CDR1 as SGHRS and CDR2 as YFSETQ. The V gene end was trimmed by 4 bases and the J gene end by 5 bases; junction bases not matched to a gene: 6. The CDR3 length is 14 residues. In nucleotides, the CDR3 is TGCGCCAGCAGCCCGTATGGACAGGATCAGCCCCAGCATTTT. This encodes CASSPYGQDQPQHF.

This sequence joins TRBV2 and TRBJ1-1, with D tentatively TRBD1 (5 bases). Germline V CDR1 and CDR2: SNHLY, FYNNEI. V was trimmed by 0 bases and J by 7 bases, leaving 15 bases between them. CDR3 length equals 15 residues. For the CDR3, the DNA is TGTGCCAGCAGTGAAGCGCTTTGGGGCGGAGTTGAAGCTTTCTTT. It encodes CASSEALWGGVEAFF.

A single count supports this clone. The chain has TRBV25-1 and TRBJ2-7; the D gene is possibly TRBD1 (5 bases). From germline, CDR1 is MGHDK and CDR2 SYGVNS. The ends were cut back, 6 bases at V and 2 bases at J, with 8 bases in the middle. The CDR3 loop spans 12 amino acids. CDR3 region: CASRDSPYEQYF. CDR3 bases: TGTGCCAGCAGAGACAGTCCCTACGAGCAGTACTTC.

The chain's CDR3 is CAWSVRETLHF. In nucleotides, the CDR3 is TGTGCCTGGAGTGTTCGGGAAACCCTCCACTTT. The chain carries TRBV30 and TRBJ1-6; D unresolved. Trimming removed 0 bases from V and 14 bases from J, with 8 bases in between. The CDR3 runs 11 residues. Looked up from germline, CDR1 is GTSNPN and CDR2 is SVGIG (reference sequence).

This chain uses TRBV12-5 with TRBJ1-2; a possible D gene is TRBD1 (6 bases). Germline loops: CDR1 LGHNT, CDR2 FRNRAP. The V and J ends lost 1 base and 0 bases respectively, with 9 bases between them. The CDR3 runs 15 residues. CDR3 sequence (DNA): TGTGCTAGTGGTTTGGACGGACAGACTAACTATGGCTACACCTTC. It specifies CASGLDGQTNYGYTF.

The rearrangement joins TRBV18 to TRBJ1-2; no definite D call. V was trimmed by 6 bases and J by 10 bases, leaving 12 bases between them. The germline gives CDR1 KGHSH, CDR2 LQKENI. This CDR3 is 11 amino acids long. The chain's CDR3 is CASSSSANYTF. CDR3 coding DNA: TGTGCCAGCTCGTCATCTGCTAACTACACCTTC.

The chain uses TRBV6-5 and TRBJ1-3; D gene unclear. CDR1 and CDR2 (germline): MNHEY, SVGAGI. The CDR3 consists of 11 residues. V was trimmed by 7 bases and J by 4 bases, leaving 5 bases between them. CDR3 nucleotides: TGTGCCAGCAAGCGCGGAAACACCATATATTTT. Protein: CASKRGNTIYF.

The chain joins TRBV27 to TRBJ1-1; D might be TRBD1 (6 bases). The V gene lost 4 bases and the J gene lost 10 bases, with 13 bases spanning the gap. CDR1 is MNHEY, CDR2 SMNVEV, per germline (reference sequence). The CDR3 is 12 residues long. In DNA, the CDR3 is TGTGCCAGCAGTTCAGGGGTCCTGGGAGCTTTCTTT. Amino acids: CASSSGVLGAFF.

The CDR3 spells CASSLFLAGGPNPGELFF. The CDR3 DNA is TGCGCCAGCAGCTTGTTCCTAGCGGGAGGGCCTAACCCCGGGGAGCTGTTTTTT. This chain uses TRBV5-1 with TRBJ2-2; 12 positions match TRBD2. V was clipped by 1 base and J by 6 bases; unmatched bases: 10. Germline values: CDR1 SGHRS, CDR2 YFSETQ. The CDR3 loop spans 18 amino acids.

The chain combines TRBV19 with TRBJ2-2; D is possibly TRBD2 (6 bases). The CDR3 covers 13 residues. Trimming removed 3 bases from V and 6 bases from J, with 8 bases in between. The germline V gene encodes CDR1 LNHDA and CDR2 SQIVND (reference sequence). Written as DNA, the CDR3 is TGTGCCAGTAGTATCGCGGGGCCCGGGGAGCTGTTTTTT. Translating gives CASSIAGPGELFF.

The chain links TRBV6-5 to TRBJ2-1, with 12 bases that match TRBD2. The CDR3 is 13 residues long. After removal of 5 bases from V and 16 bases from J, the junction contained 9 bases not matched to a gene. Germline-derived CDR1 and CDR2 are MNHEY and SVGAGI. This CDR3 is CASSLTTSGSCFF. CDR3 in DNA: TGTGCCAGCAGTCTTACGACTAGCGGGAGTTGCTTCTTC.

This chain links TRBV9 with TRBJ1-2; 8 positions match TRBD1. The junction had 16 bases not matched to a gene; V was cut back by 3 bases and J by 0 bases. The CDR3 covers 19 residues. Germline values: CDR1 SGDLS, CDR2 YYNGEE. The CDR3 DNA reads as TGTGCCAGCAGCGAGGGACAGGTTGTGGGTGTCGAAGCTAACTATGGCTACACCTTC. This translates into CASSEGQVVGVEANYGYTF.

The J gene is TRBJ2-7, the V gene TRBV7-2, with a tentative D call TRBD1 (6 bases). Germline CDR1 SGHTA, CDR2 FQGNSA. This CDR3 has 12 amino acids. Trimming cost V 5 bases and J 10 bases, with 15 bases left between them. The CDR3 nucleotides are TGTGCCAGCAGCCTGGCGACAGGTTATCAGTACTTC. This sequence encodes CASSLATGYQYF.

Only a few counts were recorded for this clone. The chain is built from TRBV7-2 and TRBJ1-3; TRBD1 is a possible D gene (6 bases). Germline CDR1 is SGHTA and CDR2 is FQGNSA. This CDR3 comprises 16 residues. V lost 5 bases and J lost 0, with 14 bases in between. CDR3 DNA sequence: TGTGCCAGCAGCCACTCCACAGGGAACTCTGGAAACACCATATATTTT. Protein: CASSHSTGNSGNTIYF. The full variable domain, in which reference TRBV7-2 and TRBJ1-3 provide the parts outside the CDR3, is GAGVSQSPSNKVTEKGKDVELRCDPISGHTALYWYRQSLGQGLEFLIYFQGNSAPDKSGLPSDRFSAERTGGSVSTLTIQRTQQEDSAVYLCASSHSTGNSGNTIYFGEGSWLTVV.

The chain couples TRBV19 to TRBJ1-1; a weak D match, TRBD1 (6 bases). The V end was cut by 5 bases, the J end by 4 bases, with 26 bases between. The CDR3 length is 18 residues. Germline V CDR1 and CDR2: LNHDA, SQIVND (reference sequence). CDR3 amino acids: CASSALSGDGGKSTEAFF. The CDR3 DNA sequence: TGTGCCAGTAGTGCGTTATCAGGGGACGGCGGCAAATCCACTGAAGCTTTCTTT.

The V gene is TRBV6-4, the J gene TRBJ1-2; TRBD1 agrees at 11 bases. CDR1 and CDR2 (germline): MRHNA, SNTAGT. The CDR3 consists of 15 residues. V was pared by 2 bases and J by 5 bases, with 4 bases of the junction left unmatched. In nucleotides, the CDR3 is TGTGCCAGCAGTGACGGGACAGGGGGACTTTATGGCTACACCTTC. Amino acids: CASSDGTGGLYGYTF.

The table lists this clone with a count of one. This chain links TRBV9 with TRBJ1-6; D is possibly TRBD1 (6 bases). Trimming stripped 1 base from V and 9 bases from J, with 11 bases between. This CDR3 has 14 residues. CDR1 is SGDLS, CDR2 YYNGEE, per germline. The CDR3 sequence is CASSVTGFSSPLHF. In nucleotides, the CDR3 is TGTGCCAGCAGCGTAACAGGGTTTTCTTCACCCCTCCACTTT.

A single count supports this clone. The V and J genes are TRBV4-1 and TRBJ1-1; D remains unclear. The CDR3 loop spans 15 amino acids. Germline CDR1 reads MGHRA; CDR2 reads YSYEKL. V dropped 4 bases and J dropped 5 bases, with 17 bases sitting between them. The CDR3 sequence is CASSPTEVRKTEAFF. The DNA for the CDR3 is TGCGCCAGCAGCCCCACCGAGGTGAGGAAAACTGAAGCTTTCTTT.

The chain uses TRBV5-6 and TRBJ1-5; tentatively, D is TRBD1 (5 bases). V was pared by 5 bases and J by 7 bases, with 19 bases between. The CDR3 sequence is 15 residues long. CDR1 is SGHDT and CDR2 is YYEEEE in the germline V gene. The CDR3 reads CASRVQASLEQPQHF. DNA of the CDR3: TGTGCCAGCAGAGTACAGGCCTCGCTGGAACAGCCCCAGCATTTT.

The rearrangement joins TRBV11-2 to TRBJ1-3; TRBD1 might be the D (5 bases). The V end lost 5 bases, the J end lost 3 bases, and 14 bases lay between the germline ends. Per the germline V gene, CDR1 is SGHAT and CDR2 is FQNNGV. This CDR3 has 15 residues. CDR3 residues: CASSPTRVFGNTIYF. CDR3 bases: TGTGCCAGCAGCCCCACCAGGGTTTTTGGAAACACCATATATTTT.

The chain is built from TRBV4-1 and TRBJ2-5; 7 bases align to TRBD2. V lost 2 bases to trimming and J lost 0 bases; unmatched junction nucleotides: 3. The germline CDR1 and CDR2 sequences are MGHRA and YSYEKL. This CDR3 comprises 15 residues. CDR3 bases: TGCGCCAGCAGCCAACTGGGACTAAACCAAGAGACCCAGTACTTC. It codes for CASSQLGLNQETQYF.

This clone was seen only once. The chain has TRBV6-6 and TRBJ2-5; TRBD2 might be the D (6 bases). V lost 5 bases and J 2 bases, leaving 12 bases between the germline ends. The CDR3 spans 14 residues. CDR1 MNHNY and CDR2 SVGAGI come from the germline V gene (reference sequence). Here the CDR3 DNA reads TGTGCCAGCAGTACGGGGGACCGGCAAGAGACCCAGTACTTC. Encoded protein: CASSTGDRQETQYF.